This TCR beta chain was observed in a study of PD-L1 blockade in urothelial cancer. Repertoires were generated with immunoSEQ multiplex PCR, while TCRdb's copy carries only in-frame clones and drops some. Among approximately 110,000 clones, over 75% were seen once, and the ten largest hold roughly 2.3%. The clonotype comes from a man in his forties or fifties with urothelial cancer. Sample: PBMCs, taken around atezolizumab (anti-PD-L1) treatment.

This chain's CDR3 is CASSQAGNEQFF. For the CDR3, the DNA is TGCGCCAGCAGCCAAGCGGGCAATGAGCAGTTCTTC. The V call is TRBV4-1, the J call TRBJ2-1; D gene ambiguous. This CDR3 spans 12 amino acids. V lost 1 base and J 6 bases, leaving 4 bases between the germline ends. The germline V gene has CDR1 MGHRA and CDR2 YSYEKL.